The clone carrying this TCR beta chain was found a few times. Its cognate antigen is unknown. Profiling relied on immunoSEQ multiplex PCR, and the TCRdb table lists in-frame clones only, not all of them. The sample has hundreds of thousands of clones; roughly three quarters are singletons. Trimming at V came to 5 bases and at J to 2 bases, leaving 6 bases not matched to a gene. The CDR3 has 14 amino acids. Per the germline V gene, CDR1 is KGHSH and CDR2 is LQKENI. This entry belongs to a study of shared clonotypes between healthy human individuals. Study-level findings and limits: How much donors shared clonotypes was expected to be affected by sequencing depth.

Sequences were obtained from PBMCs. The source of this sequence is a woman between 35 and 50 years old in good health. Some clones in this sample may be carry-over from other donors' samples. The chain joins TRBV18 to TRBJ2-7; 7 positions agree with TRBD2. The CDR3 spells CASSEASGAYEQYF. The CDR3 nucleotides are TGTGCCAGCTCAGAAGCTAGCGGAGCCTACGAGCAGTACTTC. Drawing the rest from reference TRBV18 and TRBJ2-7, the complete variable domain is NAGVMQNPRHLVRRRGQEARLRCSPMKGHSHVYWYRQLPEEGLKFMVYLQKENIIDESGMPKERFSAEFPKEGPSILRIQQVVRGDSAAYFCASSEASGAYEQYFGPGTRLTVT.